The entry below describes one T cell receptor beta chain. The protocol was immunoSEQ multiplex PCR, while the TCRdb copy is restricted to in-frame clones and leaves out a portion. Seen here are some 220,000 clones, 75% to 85% observed once, and the top ten hold approximately 10%. The data derive from a study of blood T cell repertoires in COVID-19. Study context: Acute and convalescent COVID-19 samples came from the United States, Italy and Spain. From T cells, B-cell-depleted T cells, or PBMCs came the material, which was cDNA or gDNA.

The CDR3 loop spans 21 amino acids. After removal of 6 bases from V and 6 bases from J, the junction contained 22 bases not matched to a gene. CDR1 KGHDR and CDR2 SFDVKD come from the germline V gene. The receptor's source is a man in his forties or fifties with active or convalescent COVID-19. Sequenced: peripheral blood. The V gene is TRBV24-1, the J gene TRBJ2-3; 14 bases line up with TRBD2. The CDR3 DNA reads TGTGCCACCAGTACACAACTAAGGACTAGCGGGAGGCCCTCCCCGGCGGATACGCAGTATTTT. Residues: CATSTQLRTSGRPSPADTQYF.